The clone carrying this TCR beta chain was recorded a few times. The data derive from a study of blood T cells in healthy people across ages. A second roughly 6 to 12 cycle PCR used barcoded and J-beta primers. TCRdb reanalysed the 5' RACE reads using MiXCR and keeps one entry per CDR3 protein. The sample has more than 1 million distinct CDR3 sequences; around 43% are singletons. V lost 6 bases to trimming and J lost 3 bases; unmatched junction nucleotides: 5. This CDR3 contains 14 residues. In each sample, at least 7 million PBMCs were isolated. The TCR comes from a woman aged 55-70 years in good health. Source material: blood. The chain uses TRBV12-3 or TRBV12-4 and TRBJ2-7; 10 bases match TRBD1. In DNA, the CDR3 is TGTGCCAGCAGAAGACAGGGGGCGGACTACGAGCAGTACTTC. Translated, it gives CASRRQGADYEQYF.